The clone carrying this TCR beta chain was seen only a few times. The data belong to a study of regulatory T cells in long-lasting Graves disease. Time point here: persistent/refractory GD, antithyroid drugs over 5 years with positive TRAb. PBMCs were the source of the RNA used for TCR sequencing. The germline V gene encodes CDR1 LNHDA and CDR2 SQIVND (reference sequence). With 3 bases removed from V and 0 bases from J, the gap between germline ends came to 9 bases. The CDR3 length is 14 residues. Construction of the TCR beta libraries employed iRepertoire HTBI primers in conjunction with Arm-PCR of CDR3 regions. Under the authors' procedure: Throughout the samples, researchers identified roughly 59 TRBV and 12 to 15 TRBJ segments. TCRdb redid the calling of the multiplex PCR reads with MiXCR, one entry per CDR3 protein. The V and J calls follow TCRdb's processing rather than the paper's. The sample yields hundreds of thousands of distinct CDR3 sequences, under 25% seen once.

The V call is TRBV19, the J call TRBJ2-7; TRBD2 is a possible D gene (6 bases). The sequencing used peripheral blood mononuclear cells (PBMCs), collected when the disease was refractory, from a patient treated with antithyroid drugs. The sequence derives from a female donor with Graves disease. CDR3 DNA sequence: TGTGCCAGTAGTATTCGCGGGGACTCCTACGAGCAGTACTTC. This gives the protein CASSIRGDSYEQYF.